Each of the 30 T cell receptor beta chains below was sequenced from the same sample in a study of T cells in Graves' hyperthyroidism and ophthalmopathy. TCR beta CDR3 sequences were amplified from RNA transcripts. HTBI primers drove first-round RT-PCR of the TCR CDR3. TCRdb independently ran MiXCR on the multiplex PCR reads; one entry per CDR3 protein. The sample yields 490,000 or so distinct CDR3 sequences, under 25% seen once. What was sequenced was blood. The receptors originated from a woman in her seventies with Graves' ophthalmopathy.

The sample holds a few counts of this clonotype. The rearrangement joins TRBV20-1 to TRBJ1-2; 7 bases align to TRBD1. CDR1 and CDR2 from the germline V gene are DFQATT and SNEGSKA (reference sequence). This CDR3 region has 12 residues. J was trimmed by 5 bases and V by 6 bases; bases with no gene match: 6. CDR3 bases: TGCAGTGCGAAACAGGGGACATATGGCTACACCTTC. Its translation is CSAKQGTYGYTF.

Details on this clonotype: The junction departs from the called germline gene at one end, perhaps through a read error. The chain links TRBV28 to TRBJ1-2; D gene uncertain. This CDR3 comprises 13 residues. The germline V gene encodes CDR1 MDHEN and CDR2 SYDVKM. The CDR3 DNA reads as TGTGCCAGCAGTTTGAGGCCGGTGGGCGGCTGCACCTTC. Protein sequence: CASSLRPVGGCTF.

This clonotype was detected only a few times. The chain carries TRBV5-1 and TRBJ2-2; perhaps TRBD1 as D (7 bases). The germline V and J ends were trimmed by 0 bases and 5 bases, with 11 bases remaining between them. This CDR3 has 15 residues. Germline CDR1 reads SGHRS; CDR2 reads YFSETQ. In nucleotides, the CDR3 is TGCGCCAGCAGCTTGGGGGACAGCGGGACCGGGGAGCTGTTTTTT. As protein: CASSLGDSGTGELFF.

J is TRBJ2-4 and V is TRBV10-3, with D perhaps matching TRBD2 (6 bases). With 7 bases removed from V and 8 bases from J, the gap between germline ends came to 15 bases. This CDR3 has 13 amino acids. Germline CDR1 is ENHRY and CDR2 is SYGVKD. CDR3 nucleotide sequence: TGTGCCATCATGCCCTTGGGAGGTGACATTCAGTACTTC. Translated, it gives CAIMPLGGDIQYF.

This clonotype was seen many times. The chain couples TRBV20-1 to TRBJ2-5; 12 positions agree with TRBD2. The CDR3 is 13 residues long. Germline V gives CDR1 DFQATT, CDR2 SNEGSKA (reference sequence). V shed 2 bases and J 5 bases; nucleotides not matched to a gene: 0. Here the CDR3 reads CSARLAGGETQYF. CDR3 DNA sequence: TGCAGTGCTAGACTAGCGGGGGGGGAGACCCAGTACTTC.

The chain couples TRBV9 to TRBJ2-2; D may be TRBD1 (6 bases). This CDR3 is 15 amino acids long. The germline V and J ends were trimmed by 5 bases and 2 bases, with 13 bases remaining between them. Germline V CDR1 and CDR2: SGDLS, YYNGEE. The CDR3 nucleotides read TGTGCCAGCAGAGCTCAGGGGACAAACACCGGGGAGCTGTTTTTT. This codes for CASRAQGTNTGELFF.

The chain carries TRBV5-1 and TRBJ2-7; 7 bases agree with TRBD1. The junction had 7 bases not matched to a gene; V was cut back by 4 bases and J by 3 bases. Per the germline V gene, CDR1 is SGHRS and CDR2 is YFSETQ. This CDR3 contains 14 residues. CDR3 DNA sequence: TGCGCCAGCAGCACGGGACAGCCTAACTACGAGCAGTACTTC. It translates to CASSTGQPNYEQYF.

This clonotype was observed a handful of times. The chain has TRBV29-1 and TRBJ2-7, with 10 bases fitting TRBD1. The junction had 4 bases not matched to a gene; V was cut back by 5 bases and J by 0 bases. This CDR3 contains 14 residues. Germline values: CDR1 SQVTM, CDR2 ANQGSEA. The chain's CDR3 is CSVRRTGGSYEQYF. The CDR3 coding sequence is TGCAGCGTTCGTCGGACAGGGGGCTCCTACGAGCAGTACTTC.

This clonotype was recorded at least ten times. This sequence joins TRBV7-2 and TRBJ2-3; TRBD2 aligns across 9 bases. Germline V CDR1 and CDR2: SGHTA, FQGNSA. J gave up 3 bases and V 5 bases, and 6 bases lay outside the gene matches. This CDR3 is 15 amino acids long. CDR3 residues: CASSRPSGTTDTQYF. The CDR3 coding sequence is TGTGCCAGCAGCCGCCCTAGCGGGACAACAGATACGCAGTATTTT. Complete variable domain (other parts from reference TRBV7-2 and TRBJ2-3): GAGVSQSPSNKVTEKGKDVELRCDPISGHTALYWYRQSLGQGLEFLIYFQGNSAPDKSGLPSDRFSAERTGGSVSTLTIQRTQQEDSAVYLCASSRPSGTTDTQYFGPGTRLTVL.

The count of this clonotype is one. The gene calls are TRBV20-1 and TRBJ2-7; 12 nucleotides agree with TRBD1. Germline lookup yields CDR1 DFQATT and CDR2 SNEGSKA (reference sequence). This CDR3 has 13 amino acids. V dropped 5 bases and J dropped 2; count of bases not matched to a gene: 1. The CDR3 sequence is CSAGTGGTYEQYF. DNA of the CDR3: TGCAGTGCTGGGACAGGGGGCACCTACGAGCAGTACTTC.

The chain joins TRBV19 to TRBJ2-7, with D maybe TRBD1 (5 bases). The germline CDR1 and CDR2 sequences are LNHDA and SQIVND (reference sequence). The CDR3 consists of 13 residues. The V end was cut by 3 bases, the J end by 3 bases, with 9 bases between. The CDR3 DNA reads TGTGCCAGTAGTATCTCCAGGGACTACGAGCAGTACTTC. Amino acids: CASSISRDYEQYF. The entire variable domain, with the rest obtained from reference TRBV19 and TRBJ2-7, is as follows: DGGITQSPKYLFRKEGQNVTLSCEQNLNHDAMYWYRQDPGQGLRLIYYSQIVNDFQKGDIAEGYSVSREKKESFPLTVTSAQKNPTAFYLCASSISRDYEQYFGPGTRLTVT.

This chain links TRBV27 with TRBJ1-6; D is unresolved. CDR1 and CDR2 (germline): MNHEY, SMNVEV (reference sequence). The ends were cut back, 7 bases at V and 5 bases at J, with 12 bases in the middle. The CDR3 consists of 14 residues. CDR3 coding DNA: TGTGCCAGCACCCCCCATCTCAATAATTCACCCCTCCACTTT. Translation: CASTPHLNNSPLHF.

The V gene is TRBV12-3 or TRBV12-4, the J gene TRBJ1-2; unclear D gene. The ends were cut back, 4 bases at V and 7 bases at J, with 10 bases in the middle. CDR3 length equals 12 residues. The CDR3 region is CASSSGSGGYTF. The CDR3 DNA reads as TGTGCCAGCAGTTCAGGCTCGGGTGGCTACACCTTC.

This clonotype has only a few counts. This chain connects TRBV5-1 to TRBJ2-7; D ambiguous. The CDR3 runs to 13 residues. Trimming shortened V by 1 base and J by 1 base, and 6 bases separated the two germline ends. Germline loops: CDR1 SGHRS, CDR2 YFSETQ. The CDR3, as DNA: TGCGCCAGCAGCTTGTTCCAGTCCTACGAGCAGTACTTC. Translation: CASSLFQSYEQYF.

This clonotype was found a few times. The chain couples TRBV5-1 to TRBJ2-7, with 16 nucleotides matching TRBD2. Trimming cost V 1 base and J 5 bases; bases outside gene matches: 15. This CDR3 has 20 residues. Germline V gene sequence: CDR1 SGHRS, CDR2 YFSETQ. CDR3 in amino acids: CASSLYGSLGTSGRVDEQYF. In DNA, the CDR3 is TGCGCCAGCAGCTTGTACGGCTCCCTCGGGACTAGCGGGAGGGTAGACGAGCAGTACTTC.

This rearrangement joins TRBV4-1 to TRBJ2-2, with D perhaps TRBD2 (5 bases). The CDR3 length is 16 residues. V gave up 1 base and J gave up 0 bases, with 9 bases separating them. Germline V gene lookup returns CDR1 MGHRA and CDR2 YSYEKL. The DNA for the CDR3 is TGCGCCAGCAGCCAAGGGCGGACTCCGAACACCGGGGAGCTGTTTTTT. Protein: CASSQGRTPNTGELFF.

This clonotype showed up many times. Relative to the germline gene, one junction end is altered; a read error may explain this. The genes are TRBV12-3 or TRBV12-4 and TRBJ2-1, with 10 bases that match TRBD2. The CDR3 consists of 14 residues. The DNA for the CDR3 is TGTGCCAGCAGTCTAGCGGGAGTGGTTAATGAGCAGTTCTTC. This encodes CASSLAGVVNEQFF.

This clonotype appeared a few times. The chain couples TRBV12-3 or TRBV12-4 to TRBJ2-5; D is ambiguous. V dropped 5 bases and J dropped 1 base, with 14 bases sitting between them. The length of the CDR3 is 15 residues. CDR3 bases: TGTGCCAGCAGTCCCACCCCGGACCGCCAAGAGACCCAGTACTTC. Its protein is CASSPTPDRQETQYF.

The chain is built from TRBV5-1 and TRBJ1-1; D is possibly TRBD1 (5 bases). Germline V gives CDR1 SGHRS, CDR2 YFSETQ. The CDR3 loop spans 13 amino acids. The V gene lost 7 bases and the J gene lost 8 bases, with 18 bases spanning the gap. CDR3 loop: CASRRDPRAEAFF. CDR3 DNA: TGCGCCAGCCGTCGGGACCCGAGGGCAGAAGCTTTCTTT.

This clonotype has a single count. The chain employs TRBV19 and TRBJ2-3; D perhaps matches TRBD2 (5 bases). CDR1 LNHDA and CDR2 SQIVND come from the germline V gene (reference sequence). V lost 4 bases, J lost 6 bases, and 14 bases lay in between. CDR3 length: 14 residues. CDR3 in DNA: TGTGCCAGTAGTAGGCGAGGTGGGGAGGATACGCAGTATTTT. It translates to CASSRRGGEDTQYF.

Concerning this clonotype itself: A much larger clone lies a single base off, so this may be a read error. The chain is built from TRBV2 and TRBJ2-5; 8 nucleotides line up with TRBD2. The V gene end was trimmed by 9 bases and the J gene end by 3 bases; junction bases not matched to a gene: 9. This CDR3 contains 14 residues. The germline V gene has CDR1 SNHLY and CDR2 FYNNEI. CDR3 sequence reads: CASQFTGGEETQYF. The CDR3 nucleotides are TGTGCCAGTCAATTCACGGGGGGGGAAGAGACCCAGTACTTC.

CDR3 loop: CATSRDSAGSYEQYF. The CDR3 DNA sequence: TGTGCCACCAGCAGAGATTCAGCGGGAAGCTACGAGCAGTACTTC. The rearrangement joins TRBV15 to TRBJ2-7; TRBD2 matches 7 bases. The germline gives CDR1 LNHNV, CDR2 YYDKDF (reference sequence). V trimming: 0 bases; J trimming: 3 bases; junction bases outside the gene matches: 5. CDR3 length: 15 amino acids.

Ten or more counts support this clonotype. The chain links TRBV6-5 to TRBJ2-3; no definite D call. The CDR3 has 13 residues. Germline values: CDR1 MNHEY, CDR2 SVGAGI. V was clipped by 2 bases and J by 0 bases, with 3 bases between them. The CDR3 region has the DNA TGTGCCAGCAGTTACGCTAGCACAGATACGCAGTATTTT. The encoded protein is CASSYASTDTQYF.

V and J are TRBV20-1 and TRBJ2-1, with 11 bases aligning to TRBD2. CDR1 is DFQATT, CDR2 SNEGSKA, per germline (reference sequence). V lost 5 bases, J lost 2 bases, and 5 bases stayed unmatched. The CDR3 is made up of 15 amino acids. Written as DNA, the CDR3 is TGCAGTGCTCCGATACTAGCGGGAGCCTACAATGAGCAGTTCTTC. Amino acid sequence: CSAPILAGAYNEQFF.

The chain has TRBV7-2 and TRBJ2-3, with 8 bases identical to TRBD2. CDR1 is SGHTA and CDR2 is FQGNSA in the germline V gene. The CDR3 contains 14 residues. J lost 6 bases, V lost 3 bases, and 5 bases had no gene match. The CDR3: CASSFTGGGDTQYF. CDR3 coding DNA: TGTGCCAGCAGCTTCACGGGAGGGGGGGATACGCAGTATTTT.

This clonotype was counted many times. The rearrangement uses TRBV2 and TRBJ1-1, with 9 bases aligning to TRBD1. J lost 0 bases, V lost 7 bases, and 12 bases had no gene match. The germline CDR1 and CDR2 sequences are SNHLY and FYNNEI. The CDR3 covers 17 residues. CDR3 loop: CASNPRGQGVMNTEAFF. The CDR3 DNA follows: TGTGCCAGCAACCCACGGGGACAGGGAGTCATGAACACTGAAGCTTTCTTT.

The J gene is TRBJ1-1, the V gene TRBV2; D is unclear. Deletions cut 6 bases from V and 1 base from J, with 9 bases between. The CDR3 is 13 amino acids. The V gene's germline CDR1 is SNHLY and CDR2 FYNNEI. The CDR3 region is CASRREENTEAFF. Written as DNA, the CDR3 is TGTGCCAGCAGAAGGGAGGAGAACACTGAAGCTTTCTTT.

The chain uses TRBV4-1 and TRBJ1-2; D perhaps matches TRBD1 (6 bases). The CDR3 spans 15 residues. With 4 bases removed from V and 8 bases from J, the gap between germline ends came to 20 bases. Germline V gives CDR1 MGHRA, CDR2 YSYEKL. The CDR3 sequence: CASSPPTGSLGGYTF. CDR3 coding DNA: TGCGCCAGCAGCCCCCCGACAGGTAGCCTGGGGGGCTACACCTTC.

This rearrangement joins TRBV4-3 to TRBJ1-5; weak D call: TRBD1 (5 bases). The CDR3 loop spans 15 amino acids. With 3 bases removed from V and 4 bases from J, the gap between germline ends came to 13 bases. Looked up from germline, CDR1 is LGHNA and CDR2 is YSLEER. CDR3 nucleotide sequence: TGCGCCAGCAGCCAGTATTGGGGGTCAAATCAGCCCCAGCATTTT. This sequence encodes CASSQYWGSNQPQHF.

This clonotype was picked up a small number of times. The chain combines TRBV20-1 with TRBJ2-3, with 10 positions matching TRBD2. This CDR3 has 16 amino acids. V gave up 0 bases and J gave up 6 bases; unmatched junction bases: 9. CDR1 and CDR2 from the germline V gene are DFQATT and SNEGSKA (reference sequence). The DNA of the CDR3 is TGCAGTGCTAGAGATAGGCTAGCGGGAGATAGGGATACGCAGTATTTT. Protein product: CSARDRLAGDRDTQYF.